This note documents a single T cell receptor (beta chain) sequence. Its antigen is as yet unknown. The data derive from a study of cytomegalovirus exposure and HLA in healthy donors. About the study: An early data release held tens of millions of unique TCRs from HLA-typed donors.

Use of 60 Vbeta and 13 Jbeta primers characterized the PCR. Some clones are missing from TCRdb's copy, which holds only in-frame ones; the method was immunoSEQ multiplex PCR. The data show approximately 120,000 clones, around 80% seen once. Study results and caveats: Associated with cytomegalovirus, according to the listing, were 164 TCR beta chains. It was reportedly the case that the classifier diagnosed cytomegalovirus status with high specificity and sensitivity.

The CDR3 totals 17 residues. V dropped 1 base and J dropped 3 bases, with 18 bases sitting between them. Germline V gene sequence: CDR1 MNHNS, CDR2 SASEGT. The chain uses TRBV6-1 and TRBJ1-1, with D maybe TRBD1 (5 bases). The sample taken for sequencing was PBMCs. The TCR comes from an older woman in good health and CMV-seropositive. The CDR3 sequence is CASSEGGRVGSYTEAFF. DNA for the CDR3: TGTGCCAGCAGTGAAGGAGGCAGGGTGGGAAGCTACACTGAAGCTTTCTTT.